These 8 T cell receptor beta chains share one sample of origin, sequenced in a study of T cells after yellow fever vaccination. One entry per CDR3 protein, called by TCRdb with MiXCR from the 5' RACE reads. The table includes 300,000 to 400,000 distinct CDR3 sequences, under 15% detected once. This specimen consisted of CD4+ T cells sorted from PBMCs, obtained 15 days after the yellow fever booster vaccination. The receptors come from a man aged 18 to 35 who received the YFV17D yellow fever vaccine.

This clonotype showed up just a few times. This chain links TRBV7-2 with TRBJ2-7, with 7 bases fitting TRBD2. The trim removed 1 base at V and 2 bases at J, leaving 2 bases unmatched. In germline, CDR1 is SGHTA, CDR2 FQGNSA. The CDR3 length is 14 residues. Here the CDR3 DNA reads TGTGCCAGCAGCTTAGGAGCGGGGCCCTACGAGCAGTACTTC. Translation gives CASSLGAGPYEQYF.

The rearrangement uses TRBV6-2 or TRBV6-3 and TRBJ1-2, with 8 bases matching TRBD1. Germline V gene data show CDR1 as MNHEY and CDR2 as SVGEGT. This CDR3 region has 17 residues. V lost 6 bases and J lost 4; bases outside the gene matches: 16. The CDR3 DNA sequence: TGTGCCAGCAGCTGGACTGGACAGGGCCCTACAACCTATGGCTACACCTTC. Amino acid sequence: CASSWTGQGPTTYGYTF.

The V and J genes are TRBV15 and TRBJ1-2, with 7 positions matching TRBD1. This CDR3 comprises 14 residues. The V and J ends lost 3 bases and 4 bases, in that order; junction bases with no gene match: 5. Germline V lookup: CDR1 LNHNV, CDR2 YYDKDF (reference sequence). The CDR3 region has the DNA TGTGCCACCAGCAGGGGGGACAGATCCTATGGCTACACCTTC. Translating gives CATSRGDRSYGYTF.

This sequence joins TRBV2 and TRBJ2-7; no firm D call. The V end lost 1 base, the J end lost 6 bases, and 7 bases lay between the germline ends. Germline CDR1 is SNHLY and CDR2 is FYNNEI. There are 12 residues in the CDR3. The CDR3 nucleotides are TGTGCCAGCAGTGAAGGGGTCGGCGAGCAGTACGTC. Amino acids: CASSEGVGEQYV.

The chain links TRBV12-3 or TRBV12-4 to TRBJ1-3; D is unresolved. V lost 1 base and J lost 0, with 7 bases in between. The CDR3 loop spans 15 amino acids. As DNA, the CDR3 is TGTGCCAGCAGTTTAGTCCTCTCCTCTGGAAACACCATATATTTT. Protein sequence: CASSLVLSSGNTIYF.

The chain recombines TRBV12-3 or TRBV12-4 with TRBJ2-3; a weak D match, TRBD2 (6 bases). CDR3 length: 15 residues. Trimming shortened V by 6 bases and J by 1 base, and 14 bases separated the two germline ends. The CDR3 is CASSPRGTGTDTQYF. The DNA for the CDR3 is TGTGCCAGCAGCCCTCGCGGGACTGGCACAGATACGCAGTATTTT.

V and J are TRBV19 and TRBJ2-7; 8 bases map to TRBD1. Germline V gene data show CDR1 as LNHDA and CDR2 as SQIVND (reference sequence). Trimming removed 5 bases from V and 4 bases from J; junction bases left unmatched: 10. The CDR3 has 15 amino acids. Here the CDR3 DNA reads TGTGCCAGTAGTCGATCAGGGGGCAGAGGATACGAGCAGTACGTC. Its translation is CASSRSGGRGYEQYV.

This clonotype was seen only a few times. This chain uses TRBV12-3 or TRBV12-4 with TRBJ2-5; D remains unclear. V lost 5 bases, J lost 2 bases, and 12 bases lay in between. The CDR3 loop spans 14 amino acids. The CDR3 loop is CASSPSAPQETQYF. CDR3 coding DNA: TGTGCCAGCAGTCCCTCGGCGCCACAAGAGACCCAGTACTTC.